This T cell receptor (beta chain) was identified in a study of identical twins. General study results and limits: Twin sharing of out-of-frame TCR alpha was underestimated by models in monozygotic pairs. Shared out-of-frame alpha sequences (those common to twins) showed excess low generation probability. High-abundance cord blood beta clonotypes had fewer insertions; memory repertoires showed none.

Template switching added a universal primer binding site, and final cDNA carried unique molecular identifiers. TCRdb recomputed calls from the 5' RACE reads with MiXCR, one row per CDR3 protein. The sample shows some 260,000 distinct CDR3 sequences, over 11% of them seen only once. Trimming took 0 bases from V and 0 from J, leaving 6 bases between them. The CDR3 runs to 14 residues. Germline V gene sequence: CDR1 SGHRS, CDR2 YFSETQ. This clonotype was detected only a few times. Its antigen remains unknown. This chain uses TRBV5-1 with TRBJ1-1; D remains ambiguous. The receptor comes from a woman aged 18 to 35 in good health. The sequenced sample was memory (CD45RO+) T cells sorted from blood. As DNA, the CDR3 is TGCGCCAGCAGCTTGGAACCCATGAACACTGAAGCTTTCTTT. Amino acids: CASSLEPMNTEAFF.